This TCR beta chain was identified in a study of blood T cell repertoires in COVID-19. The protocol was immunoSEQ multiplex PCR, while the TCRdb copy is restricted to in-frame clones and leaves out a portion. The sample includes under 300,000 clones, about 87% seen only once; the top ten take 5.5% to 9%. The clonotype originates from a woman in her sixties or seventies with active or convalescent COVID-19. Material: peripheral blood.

The chain's CDR3 is CASSQVGGYNTIYF. The CDR3 DNA sequence: TGCGCCAGCAGCCAAGTTGGGGGGTATAACACCATATATTTT. V is TRBV4-3 and J is TRBJ1-3; tentatively, D is TRBD1 (5 bases). With 1 base removed from V and 7 bases from J, the gap between germline ends came to 11 bases. CDR1 is LGHNA, CDR2 YSLEER, per germline. This CDR3 is 14 amino acids long.